This TCR beta chain was observed in a study of control samples from healthy donors and cancer patients. Libraries were prepared by immunoSEQ multiplex PCR; TCRdb keeps only in-frame clonotypes and omits some of them. The table lists 70,000 or so clones, 84% of them singletons. Sequencing was carried out using PBMCs. The sequence derives from a woman aged 50 to 60 with lung cancer.

CDR3 loop: CSVDTSGGAGTQYF. In DNA, the CDR3 is TGCAGCGTAGATACTAGCGGGGGGGCGGGTACGCAGTATTTT. V gene TRBV29-1 combines with J gene TRBJ2-3, with TRBD2 identical over 13 bases. V was pared by 6 bases and J by 8 bases, with 8 bases of the junction left unmatched. Per the germline V gene, CDR1 is SQVTM and CDR2 is ANQGSEA. This CDR3 is 14 amino acids long.